The 15 T cell receptor beta chains listed next were all sequenced from one sample in a study of blood T cell repertoires in COVID-19. The table came from immunoSEQ multiplex PCR; TCRdb's copy has only in-frame clones and leaves some out. Of roughly 230,000 clones in the sample, around 89% were seen once. The sequencing input was peripheral blood. The receptor source for this set is a woman in her fifties or sixties with COVID-19, enrolled during active disease.

The rearrangement uses TRBV18 and TRBJ1-1, with no clear D. Germline V gene lookup returns CDR1 KGHSH and CDR2 LQKENI. Trimming removed 6 bases at V and 3 bases at J, with 14 bases between. This CDR3 has 14 amino acids. The CDR3 nucleotides read TGTGCCAGCTCCCCCAGCGGGTCCGACACTGAAGCTTTCTTT. It translates to CASSPSGSDTEAFF.

The genes are TRBV28 and TRBJ2-3; the match to TRBD2 covers 9 bases. The CDR3 runs to 11 residues. Germline CDR1 and CDR2: MDHEN and SYDVKM. V shed 5 bases and J 14 bases; nucleotides not matched to a gene: 5. CDR3 loop: CASSLGLARYF. In nucleotides, the CDR3 is TGTGCCAGCAGTCTGGGACTAGCTCGGTATTTT.

The chain is built from TRBV7-9 and TRBJ1-4, with unresolved D. CDR1 SEHNR and CDR2 FQNEAQ come from the germline V gene (reference sequence). With 1 base removed from V and 5 bases from J, the gap between germline ends came to 8 bases. The CDR3 length is 14 residues. CDR3 sequence reads: CASSLDSVNEKLFF. As DNA, the CDR3 is TGTGCCAGCAGCTTAGATTCGGTGAATGAAAAACTGTTTTTT. Complete variable domain (other parts from reference TRBV7-9 and TRBJ1-4): DTGVSQNPRHKITKRGQNVTFRCDPISEHNRLYWYRQTLGQGPEFLTYFQNEAQLEKSRLLSDRFSAERPKGSFSTLEIQRTEQGDSAMYLCASSLDSVNEKLFFGSGTQLSVL.

The V and J genes are TRBV5-6 and TRBJ1-3, with D unclear. Trimming stripped 4 bases from V and 0 bases from J, with 11 bases between. CDR3 length equals 15 residues. The germline V gene encodes CDR1 SGHDT and CDR2 YYEEEE. The CDR3 is CASSSGYLSGNTIYF. CDR3 bases: TGTGCCAGCAGCAGCGGTTATCTCTCTGGAAACACCATATATTTT.

The chain carries TRBV7-9 and TRBJ1-5; D gene ambiguous. The V end was cut by 1 base, the J end by 6 bases, with 7 bases between. In germline, CDR1 is SEHNR, CDR2 FQNEAQ (reference sequence). The CDR3 has 13 amino acids. The CDR3: CASSLGVVQPQHF. The CDR3 DNA follows: TGTGCCAGCAGCTTAGGTGTCGTTCAGCCCCAGCATTTT.

V and J are TRBV5-1 and TRBJ1-6, with TRBD1 matching over 9 bases. The CDR3 is 16 residues long. The germline V gene encodes CDR1 SGHRS and CDR2 YFSETQ. The V segment lost 4 bases and the J segment 6 bases; nucleotides outside the gene matches: 8. In DNA, the CDR3 is TGCGCCAGCAGCATGGGTCCGGACAGGGGTAATTCACCCCTCCACTTT. It codes for CASSMGPDRGNSPLHF. Supplemented by reference TRBV5-1 and TRBJ1-6, the full variable domain reads KAGVTQTPRYLIKTRGQQVTLSCSPISGHRSVSWYQQTPGQGLQFLFEYFSETQRNKGNFPGRFSGRQFSNSRSEMNVSTLELGDSALYLCASSMGPDRGNSPLHFGNGTRLTVT.

The chain recombines TRBV9 with TRBJ1-2; weak D call: TRBD1 (5 bases). CDR1 and CDR2 (germline): SGDLS, YYNGEE. V was pared by 3 bases and J by 5 bases, with 14 bases between. This CDR3 comprises 14 residues. The CDR3 region has the DNA TGTGCCAGCAGCGAGGGGCAGGCGACTTATGGCTACACCTTC. Protein sequence: CASSEGQATYGYTF.

This rearrangement joins TRBV19 to TRBJ1-1; D uncertain. This CDR3 region has 16 residues. Looked up from germline, CDR1 is LNHDA and CDR2 is SQIVND (reference sequence). Trimming removed 4 bases from V and 1 base from J, with 16 bases in between. DNA for the CDR3: TGTGCCAGTAGTACCGTTCAACTAGCTAAGAACACTGAAGCTTTCTTT. This encodes CASSTVQLAKNTEAFF.

V gene TRBV18 combines with J gene TRBJ2-7; TRBD1 agrees at 9 bases. Losses at the gene ends were 4 bases for V and 2 bases for J; bases not matched to a gene: 6. Germline-derived CDR1 and CDR2 are KGHSH and LQKENI. The CDR3 runs 15 residues. This chain's CDR3 is CASSRAGTGTYEQYF. The DNA for the CDR3 is TGTGCCAGCTCACGCGCCGGGACAGGGACCTACGAGCAGTACTTC.

The chain recombines TRBV5-4 with TRBJ2-3; TRBD1 aligns across 9 bases. The CDR3 has 16 residues. The germline gives CDR1 SGHNT, CDR2 YYREEE (reference sequence). The junction had 5 bases not matched to a gene; V was cut back by 1 base and J by 2 bases. CDR3 nucleotide sequence: TGTGCCAGCAGCTTGTTCGGACAGGGGAACACAGATACGCAGTATTTT. It yields the protein CASSLFGQGNTDTQYF.

The chain is built from TRBV2 and TRBJ1-6; D possibly corresponds to TRBD1 (5 bases). The V end lost 4 bases, the J end lost 10 bases, and 20 bases lay between the germline ends. This CDR3 region has 16 residues. Germline loops: CDR1 SNHLY, CDR2 FYNNEI. The CDR3 protein is CASSVGSTDRGSPLHF. The CDR3 nucleotides read TGTGCCAGCAGTGTAGGGTCGACAGATCGTGGGTCACCCCTCCACTTT.

V and J are TRBV11-2 and TRBJ2-3, with D perhaps matching TRBD2 (6 bases). The germline V gene has CDR1 SGHAT and CDR2 FQNNGV. The CDR3 spans 15 residues. V was clipped by 2 bases and J by 1 base, with 10 bases between them. DNA for the CDR3: TGTGCCAGCAGCTTAAGGATAGCGGGCACAGATACGCAGTATTTT. It codes for CASSLRIAGTDTQYF. Together with reference TRBV11-2 and TRBJ2-3, the CDR3 gives the full variable domain: EAGVAQSPRYKIIEKRQSVAFWCNPISGHATLYWYQQILGQGPKLLIQFQNNGVVDDSQLPKDRFSAERLKGVDSTLKIQPAKLEDSAVYLCASSLRIAGTDTQYFGPGTRLTVL.

This sequence joins TRBV19 and TRBJ1-1; no clear D gene. Between the trimmed V and J ends, which lost 3 bases and 2 bases, there was a span of 10 bases. Germline V gene data show CDR1 as LNHDA and CDR2 as SQIVND (reference sequence). The CDR3 spans 14 residues. The CDR3 here is CASSISHQNTEAFF. CDR3 nucleotide sequence: TGTGCCAGTAGTATTAGCCACCAAAACACTGAAGCTTTCTTT.

The chain combines TRBV10-1 with TRBJ2-5, with D maybe TRBD1 (6 bases). V lost 3 bases to trimming and J lost 4 bases, with 12 bases between them. Germline CDR1 reads WNHNN; CDR2 reads SYGVQD (reference sequence). CDR3 length: 14 residues. The CDR3 bases are TGCGCCAGCAGTGAAGCAGGGGACGGAGAGACCCAGTACTTC. As protein: CASSEAGDGETQYF.

The CDR3 bases are TGCGCCAGCAGCTTGGCAGGGGGCAATGGCTACACCTTC. Its protein product is CASSLAGGNGYTF. The gene calls are TRBV5-1 and TRBJ1-2; TRBD1 matches at 8 bases. CDR3 size: 13 residues. With V trimmed by 0 bases and J by 6 bases, 1 base remained unmatched. The germline V gene encodes CDR1 SGHRS and CDR2 YFSETQ.